This TCR beta chain was recorded in a study of cytomegalovirus exposure and HLA in healthy donors. Study-level findings and limits: Highly shared sequence variants in one cluster were likely a sequencing artifact. An analysis was carried out later, and it reportedly showed fewer N-insertions in an Asian-associated ancestry cluster than the 666-donor mean. Diagnosis of cytomegalovirus status made by the classifier reportedly showed high specificity and sensitivity.

Regarding this clone: Its antigen is unknown.

V was trimmed by 6 bases and J by 6 bases, leaving 16 bases between them. This CDR3 has 14 amino acids. CDR1 and CDR2 from the germline V gene are SGHTA and FQGNSA. Use of 60 Vbeta and 13 Jbeta primers characterized the PCR. TCRdb's copy holds only in-frame clones and misses some; the assay was immunoSEQ multiplex PCR. The sample shows about 200,000 clones, around 80% of them seen only once. V is TRBV7-2 and J is TRBJ2-3, with TRBD2 as a possible D gene (6 bases). Sequenced input: PBMCs. The TCR sequence derives from a woman between 25 and 40 years old in good health and CMV-seropositive. In DNA form, the CDR3 reads TGTGCCAGCAGACCAGCGGGTTTGGGTGATACGCAGTATTTT. It codes for CASRPAGLGDTQYF. Together with reference TRBV7-2 and TRBJ2-3, the CDR3 gives the full variable domain: GAGVSQSPSNKVTEKGKDVELRCDPISGHTALYWYRQSLGQGLEFLIYFQGNSAPDKSGLPSDRFSAERTGGSVSTLTIQRTQQEDSAVYLCASRPAGLGDTQYFGPGTRLTVL.